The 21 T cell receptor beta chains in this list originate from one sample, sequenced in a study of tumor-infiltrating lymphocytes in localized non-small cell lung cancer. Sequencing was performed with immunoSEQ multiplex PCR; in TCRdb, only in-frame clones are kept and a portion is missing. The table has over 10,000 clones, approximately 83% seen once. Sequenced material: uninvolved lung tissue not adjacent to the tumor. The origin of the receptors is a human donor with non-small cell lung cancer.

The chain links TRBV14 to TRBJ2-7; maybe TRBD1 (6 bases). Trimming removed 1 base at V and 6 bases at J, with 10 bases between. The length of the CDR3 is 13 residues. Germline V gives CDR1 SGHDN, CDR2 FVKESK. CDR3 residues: CASSQGQDFEQYF. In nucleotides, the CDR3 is TGTGCCAGCAGCCAAGGACAGGATTTCGAGCAGTACTTC. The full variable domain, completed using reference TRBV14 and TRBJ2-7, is EAGVTQFPSHSVIEKGQTVTLRCDPISGHDNLYWYRRVMGKEIKFLLHFVKESKQDESGMPNNRFLAERTGGTYSTLKVQPAELEDSGVYFCASSQGQDFEQYFGPGTRLTVT.

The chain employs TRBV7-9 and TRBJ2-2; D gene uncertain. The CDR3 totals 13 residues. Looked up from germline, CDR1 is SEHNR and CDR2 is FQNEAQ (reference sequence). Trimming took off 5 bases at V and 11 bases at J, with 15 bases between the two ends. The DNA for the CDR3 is TGTGCCAGCAGCAGAAGTGAGTCGCTAGAGCTGTTTTTT. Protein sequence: CASSRSESLELFF.

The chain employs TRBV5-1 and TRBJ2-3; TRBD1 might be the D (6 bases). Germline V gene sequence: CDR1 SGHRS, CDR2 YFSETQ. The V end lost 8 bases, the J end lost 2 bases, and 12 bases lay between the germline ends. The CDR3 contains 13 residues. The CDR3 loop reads CASTGLVTDTQYF. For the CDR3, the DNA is TGCGCCAGTACAGGGTTGGTCACAGATACGCAGTATTTT.

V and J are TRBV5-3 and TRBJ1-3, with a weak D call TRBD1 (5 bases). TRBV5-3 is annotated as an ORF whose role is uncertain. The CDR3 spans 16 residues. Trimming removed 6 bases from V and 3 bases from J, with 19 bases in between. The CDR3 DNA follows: TGTGCCAGAACCAAGGTGGAGGGAGGACATGGAAACACCATATATTTT. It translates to CARTKVEGGHGNTIYF.

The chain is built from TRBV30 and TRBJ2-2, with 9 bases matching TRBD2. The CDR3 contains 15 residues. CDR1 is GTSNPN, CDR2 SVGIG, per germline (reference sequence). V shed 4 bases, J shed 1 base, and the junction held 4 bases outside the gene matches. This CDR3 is CAWIKRGVNTGELFF. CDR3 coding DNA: TGTGCCTGGATAAAGCGGGGGGTGAACACCGGGGAGCTGTTTTTT. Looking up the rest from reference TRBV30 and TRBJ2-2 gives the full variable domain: SQTIHQWPATLVQPVGSPLSLECTVEGTSNPNLYWYRQAAGRGLQLLFYSVGIGQISSEVPQNLSASRPQDRQFILSSKKLLLSDSGFYLCAWIKRGVNTGELFFGEGSRLTVL.

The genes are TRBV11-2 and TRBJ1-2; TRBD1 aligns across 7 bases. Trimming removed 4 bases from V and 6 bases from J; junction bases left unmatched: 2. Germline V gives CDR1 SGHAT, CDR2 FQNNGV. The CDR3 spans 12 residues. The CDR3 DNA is TGTGCCAGCAGCTCGACAGGGAATGGCTACACCTTC. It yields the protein CASSSTGNGYTF.

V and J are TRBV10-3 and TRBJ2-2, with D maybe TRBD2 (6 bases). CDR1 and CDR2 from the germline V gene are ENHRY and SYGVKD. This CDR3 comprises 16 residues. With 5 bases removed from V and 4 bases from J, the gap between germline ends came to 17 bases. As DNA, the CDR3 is TGTGCCATCAGTCTCGGAGCGGGCCGGGGCACCGGGGAGCTGTTTTTT. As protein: CAISLGAGRGTGELFF.

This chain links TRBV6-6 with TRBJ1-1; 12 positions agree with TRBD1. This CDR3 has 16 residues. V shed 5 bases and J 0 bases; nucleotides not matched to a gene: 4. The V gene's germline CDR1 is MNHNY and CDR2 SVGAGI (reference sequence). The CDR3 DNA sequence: TGTGCCAGCAGTACGGGGACAGGGGGCGTGAACACTGAAGCTTTCTTT. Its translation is CASSTGTGGVNTEAFF.

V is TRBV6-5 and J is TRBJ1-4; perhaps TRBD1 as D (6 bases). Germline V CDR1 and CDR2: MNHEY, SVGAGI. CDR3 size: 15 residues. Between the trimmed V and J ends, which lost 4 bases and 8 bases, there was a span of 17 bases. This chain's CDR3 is CASSSVMTGLEKLFF. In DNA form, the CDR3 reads TGTGCCAGCAGTTCCGTCATGACAGGCTTGGAAAAACTGTTTTTT.

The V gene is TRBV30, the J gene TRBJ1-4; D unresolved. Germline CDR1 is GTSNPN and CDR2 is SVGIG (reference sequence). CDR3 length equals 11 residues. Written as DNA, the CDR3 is TGTGCAAGAGGGACTAATGAAAAACTGTTTTTT. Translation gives CARGTNEKLFF.

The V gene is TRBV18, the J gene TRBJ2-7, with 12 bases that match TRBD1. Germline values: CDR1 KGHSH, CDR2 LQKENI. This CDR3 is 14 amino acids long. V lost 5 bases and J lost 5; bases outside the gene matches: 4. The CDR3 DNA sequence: TGTGCCAGCTCAGCGGGACAGGGGGCAAACGAGCAGTACTTC. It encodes CASSAGQGANEQYF.

The DNA for the CDR3 is TGTGCCAGCAGTGATGGGACCCATCTTTCCGAGCAGTACTTC. Translation: CASSDGTHLSEQYF. The V call is TRBV6-1, the J call TRBJ2-7; D possibly matches TRBD1 or TRBD2 (5 bases each). Germline V CDR1 and CDR2: MNHNS, SASEGT. The ends were cut back, 3 bases at V and 6 bases at J, with 15 bases in the middle. The CDR3 is 14 amino acids.

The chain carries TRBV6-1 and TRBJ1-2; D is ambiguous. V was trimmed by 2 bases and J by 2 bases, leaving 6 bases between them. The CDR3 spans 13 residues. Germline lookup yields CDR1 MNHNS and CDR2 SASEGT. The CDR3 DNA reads TGTGCCAGCAGTGAATCCCAAAACTATGGCTACACCTTC. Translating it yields CASSESQNYGYTF.

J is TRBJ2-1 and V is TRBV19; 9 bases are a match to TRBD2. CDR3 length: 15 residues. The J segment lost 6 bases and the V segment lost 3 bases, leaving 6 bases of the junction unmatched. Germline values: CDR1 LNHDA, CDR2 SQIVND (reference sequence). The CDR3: CASSISQTSGNEQFF. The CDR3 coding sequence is TGTGCCAGTAGTATCTCGCAGACTAGCGGCAATGAGCAGTTCTTC.

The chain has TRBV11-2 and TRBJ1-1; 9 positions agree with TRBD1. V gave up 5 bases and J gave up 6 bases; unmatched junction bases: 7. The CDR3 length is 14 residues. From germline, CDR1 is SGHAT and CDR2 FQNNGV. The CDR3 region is CASSGRQGGSEAFF. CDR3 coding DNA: TGTGCCAGCAGCGGGAGACAGGGGGGCTCTGAAGCTTTCTTT.

The CDR3: CAISASDRGTGELFF. The CDR3 DNA sequence: TGTGCCATCAGTGCCTCGGACAGGGGCACCGGGGAGCTGTTTTTT. The chain combines TRBV10-3 with TRBJ2-2; 9 bases are shared with TRBD1. Germline-derived CDR1 and CDR2 are ENHRY and SYGVKD. V gave up 4 bases and J gave up 4 bases; unmatched junction bases: 4. The length of the CDR3 is 15 residues.

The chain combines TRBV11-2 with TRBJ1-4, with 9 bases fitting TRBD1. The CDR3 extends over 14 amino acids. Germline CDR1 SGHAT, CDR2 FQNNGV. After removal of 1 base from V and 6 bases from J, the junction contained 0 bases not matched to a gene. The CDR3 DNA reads TGTGCCAGCAGCTTAGGGACAGGGGATGAAAAACTGTTTTTT. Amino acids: CASSLGTGDEKLFF.

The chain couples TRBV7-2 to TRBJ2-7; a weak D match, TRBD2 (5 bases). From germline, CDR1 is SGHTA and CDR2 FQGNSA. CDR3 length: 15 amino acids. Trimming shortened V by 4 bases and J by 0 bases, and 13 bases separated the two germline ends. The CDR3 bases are TGTGCCAGCAGCTCTTACGAGCGGAGCTCCTACGAGCAGTACTTC. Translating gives CASSSYERSSYEQYF.

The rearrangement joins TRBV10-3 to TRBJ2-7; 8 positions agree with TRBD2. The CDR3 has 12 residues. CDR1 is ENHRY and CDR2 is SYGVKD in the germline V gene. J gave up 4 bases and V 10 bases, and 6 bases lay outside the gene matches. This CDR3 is CASGGSTYEQYF. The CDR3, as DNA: TGTGCCAGCGGGGGGAGTACGTACGAGCAGTACTTC.

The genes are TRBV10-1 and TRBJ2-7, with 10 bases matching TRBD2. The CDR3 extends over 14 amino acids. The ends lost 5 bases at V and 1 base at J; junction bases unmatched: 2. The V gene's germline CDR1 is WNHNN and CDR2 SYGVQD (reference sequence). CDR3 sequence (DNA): TGCGCCAGCAGTAGCGGGGGGGCATCCTACGAGCAGTACTTC. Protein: CASSSGGASYEQYF.

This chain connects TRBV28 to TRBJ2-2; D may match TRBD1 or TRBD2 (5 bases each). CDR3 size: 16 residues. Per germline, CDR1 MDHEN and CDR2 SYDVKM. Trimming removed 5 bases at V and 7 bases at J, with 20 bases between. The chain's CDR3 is CASSLSQGAVDGELFF. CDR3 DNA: TGTGCCAGCAGTCTGTCGCAGGGAGCGGTAGACGGGGAGCTGTTTTTT.